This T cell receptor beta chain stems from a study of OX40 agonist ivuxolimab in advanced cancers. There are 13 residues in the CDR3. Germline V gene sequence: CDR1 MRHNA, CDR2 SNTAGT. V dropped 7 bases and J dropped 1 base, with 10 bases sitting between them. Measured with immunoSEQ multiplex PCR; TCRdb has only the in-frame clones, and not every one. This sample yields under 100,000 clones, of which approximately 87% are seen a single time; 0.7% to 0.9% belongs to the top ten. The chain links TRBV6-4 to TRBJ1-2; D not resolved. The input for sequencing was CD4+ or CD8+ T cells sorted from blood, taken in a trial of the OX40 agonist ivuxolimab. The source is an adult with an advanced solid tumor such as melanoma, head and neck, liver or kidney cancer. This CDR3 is CASIGRINYGYTF. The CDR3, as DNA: TGTGCCAGCATTGGGAGAATTAACTATGGCTACACCTTC.